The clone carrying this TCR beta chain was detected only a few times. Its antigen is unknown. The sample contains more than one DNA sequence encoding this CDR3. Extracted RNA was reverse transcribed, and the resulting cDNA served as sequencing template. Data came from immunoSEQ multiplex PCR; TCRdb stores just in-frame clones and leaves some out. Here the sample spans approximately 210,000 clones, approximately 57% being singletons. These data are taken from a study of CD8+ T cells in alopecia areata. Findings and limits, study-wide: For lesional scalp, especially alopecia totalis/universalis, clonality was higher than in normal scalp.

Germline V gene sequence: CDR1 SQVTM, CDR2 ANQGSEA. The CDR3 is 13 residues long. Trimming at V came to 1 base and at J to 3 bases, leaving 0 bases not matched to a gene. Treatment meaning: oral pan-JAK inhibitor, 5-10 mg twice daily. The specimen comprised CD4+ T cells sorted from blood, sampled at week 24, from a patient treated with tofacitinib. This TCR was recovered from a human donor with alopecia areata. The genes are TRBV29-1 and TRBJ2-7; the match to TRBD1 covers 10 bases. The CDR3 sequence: CSVEGTGGYEQYF. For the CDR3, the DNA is TGCAGCGTTGAAGGGACAGGGGGCTACGAGCAGTACTTC.